This section outlines one T cell receptor (beta chain) sequence together with its context. V was cut by 0 bases and J by 3 bases, with 3 bases left in between. CDR3 length: 12 residues. Germline CDR1 and CDR2: ENHRY and SYGVKD. The data stem from a study of OX40 agonist ivuxolimab in advanced cancers. Using immunoSEQ multiplex PCR, the repertoire was profiled, and TCRdb retains in-frame clones only, with some absent. The sample holds tens of thousands of clones, just over 85% seen once. The genes are TRBV10-3 and TRBJ2-7, with D hard to call. The receptor was isolated from an adult with an advanced solid tumor such as melanoma, head and neck, liver or kidney cancer. Sequencing was performed on CD4+ or CD8+ T cells sorted from blood, taken in a trial of the OX40 agonist ivuxolimab. The CDR3 reads CAISESNYEQYF. CDR3 nucleotide sequence: TGTGCCATCAGTGAGTCGAACTACGAGCAGTACTTC.